This TCR beta chain was captured by sequencing in a study of CD4 T cells in relation to SARS-CoV-2 and coronaviruses (dated by TCRdb to about 2021). For the wider study: In the ViraFEST assay, PBMCs were grown with antigen for roughly 10 days, and TCR beta CDR3s were then sequenced to identify antigen-specific clonal expansions. Across all 12 patients in the full convalescent cohort, ages ranged from about 20 to 75 years, with a median of 38. Of the roughly 12 convalescent patients, 8 were male and 4 were female, and two of the subjects were Hispanic. HLA restriction was mapped for shared crossreactive spike epitopes using patient-derived lymphoblastoid cell lines. The study assessed, at the TCR clonotype level, memory CD4+ T cell crossreactivity between SARS-CoV-2 and common cold coronavirus spike proteins. Samples from three pre-COVID donors and the naive versus memory experiments were sequenced with the Adaptive Biotechnologies TCR-sequencing kit; other data were Illumina-based. A different TCR-beta assay, based on Illumina, was used to sequence expansion assays from other donors in the study.

Measured from the cysteine to the phenylalanine, the CDR3 is 14 residues long. Of all the DNA, just the CDR3 is kept, 42 bases in frame from base 1. In the germline V gene, CDR1 corresponds to SGHRS and CDR2 to YFSETQ. V ends up 4 bases short and J 4 bases short, with an unmatched junction base count of 8. The paper as a whole reports these results and caveats: Because the crossreactivity analysis focused on spike protein, crossreactivity against other viral proteins was not assessed. Compared with monoreactive clones, crossreactive clones had significantly weaker SARS-CoV-2-driven expansion, a result consistent with antigenic imprinting. The study was constrained by small numbers of patients and of tested TCRs. Roughly 67% of donors had memory CD4+ clonotypes that crossrecognized SARS-CoV-2 and at least one common cold coronavirus spike. Sequencing of naive versus memory cells indicated that the assay detects memory recall responses, not primary responses primed during culture. No donor contributed both pre-pandemic and post-infection samples, which limited tracing the source of pre-existing responses.

With regard to this clone: Its antigen remains unidentified. Per-base qualities were not stored, and no clone one base away is much larger.

CEF-cultured naive and memory CD4+ T cell DNA received survey-level immunoSEQ TCR-beta sequencing. The authors' pipeline ran thus. During preprocessing, nonproductive sequences were removed, along with CDR3s that did not begin with C, did not end with F or W, or were shorter than 7 amino acids. The MANAFEST web app identified antigen-specific clonotypes based on expansion compared with the reference and other culture wells. A clone was considered positive if significant expansion relative to the reference culture was observed in 2 of 3 replicate wells at an FDR below 0.05. To be called positive, a clone also had to show significant expansion compared with every other tandem well and an odds ratio greater than 5. Cultured and uncultured naive and memory CD4+ repertoires were searched for CDR3s previously identified as spike- and CEF-reactive. After three terminal residues were trimmed from each end, CDR3 homology was quantified as pairwise Levenshtein distance using the stringdist R package. In TCRdb, the immuneACCESS table is reduced to in-frame sequences with V and J assigned. These tables do not hold every clone; where another copy was compared, an unresolved V gene accounts for under half, and the others remain unexplained. V, J and clone size are taken as reported in that table, and D and trimming were inferred from the DNA itself. The sample has some 40,000 clones on record, 77% of them singletons. The top ten hold roughly 21% of the sample.

Naive and memory CD4+ T cells were separated from cryopreserved PBMCs by CD4 enrichment followed by EasySep naive CD4+ T cell enrichment. For over nine days, roughly 100,000 sorted naive or memory CD4+ T cells were cultured together with CEF peptides and T cell-depleted PBMCs at a 1:1 ratio. In general, every peptide culture condition was set up in three replicate wells. PBMCs were isolated from leukapheresis product or whole blood by Ficoll-Paque PLUS gradient centrifugation. PBMCs were either cryopreserved at -140°C or used fresh in the expansion assay. The QIAamp Micro DNA Kit was used to extract genomic DNA from the CD4+ T cells.

The sample taken for sequencing was memory CD4+ T cells from PBMCs, cultured in vitro. The intended sense of this specimen's cell subset or site label: memory (non-naive) CD4+ T cells. This TCR came from an adult with COVID-19. This chain is built from TRBV5-1 and TRBJ2-7, with 7 middle bases fitting TRBD1. The sequenced DNA: TGCGCCAGCAGCACAACAGGGGATGGATACGAGCAGTACTTC. Its translation reads: CASSTTGDGYEQYF.